The rows below give T cell receptor beta chains drawn from one sample of a study of blood T cells in healthy people across ages. TCRdb independently ran MiXCR on the 5' RACE reads; one entry per CDR3 protein. Of some 1,500,000 distinct CDR3 sequences in the sample, roughly 43% were seen once. The sample taken for sequencing was blood. The receptor set was obtained from a woman between 18 and 30 years old in good health. Each CDR3 is given with its conserved first and last residue. D genes are given only for firm matches. Clone size is given for some rows only: seen once, a few or many times, or a class if the clone is expanded.

>.|16|TRBD2|TRBV20-1|TRBJ2-7
TGCAGTGCTAGAGATCAATTGCTAGCGGGAATGAATGAGCAGTACTTC
CSARDQLLAGMNEQYF
>.|13|.|TRBV20-1|TRBJ1-2
TGCAGTGCTAGAGCTCGGGGGGACTATGGCTACACCTTC
CSARARGDYGYTF
>.|14|TRBD1|TRBV7-2|TRBJ1-2
TGTGCCAGCAGCATCGGACAGGGAGGTTATGGCTACACCTTC
CASSIGQGGYGYTF
>.|14|.|TRBV7-2|TRBJ2-7
TGTGCCAGCAGCCGACAGGAGTACTCCTACGAGCAGTACTTC
CASSRQEYSYEQYF
>few|14|.|TRBV20-1|TRBJ2-6
TGCAGTGCTAGGGGCATCTCTGGGGCCAACGTCCTGACTTTC
CSARGISGANVLTF
>.|13|TRBD2|TRBV27|TRBJ2-7
TGTGCCAGCAGGCTATCAGCGGGGTCCGAGCAGTACTTC
CASRLSAGSEQYF
>few|15|.|TRBV4-1|TRBJ1-1
TGCGCCGGCAGCCAAGAAAGGGCGGTTGGCACTGAAGCTTTCTTT
CAGSQERAVGTEAFF
>once|15|TRBD1|TRBV6-2/TRBV6-3|TRBJ2-5
TGTGCCAGCAGCCGGGACAGCCCATACCAAGAGACCCAGTACTTC
CASSRDSPYQETQYF
>.|14|.|TRBV30|TRBJ2-7
TGTGCCTGGCTTTCACTTGACACCGAGTACGAGCAGTACTTC
CAWLSLDTEYEQYF
>.|16|.|TRBV5-1|TRBJ2-5
TGCGCCAGCAGCAGAGGTACCACCGGAGGGCAAGAGACCCAGTACTTC
CASSRGTTGGQETQYF
>.|15|.|TRBV7-2|TRBJ1-2
TGTGCCAGCAGCTTCTCCACGGACGGAGGAGATGGCTACACCTTC
CASSFSTDGGDGYTF
>few|13|.|TRBV12-3/TRBV12-4|TRBJ2-1
TGTGCTAGCAGTTTAGCGGAGAAGGATGAGCAGTTCTTC
CASSLAEKDEQFF
>.|15|TRBD1|TRBV28|TRBJ2-3
TGTGCCAGCACCGTGGACAGGGTGGCGACAGATACGCAGTATTTT
CASTVDRVATDTQYF
>few|16|TRBD2|TRBV4-3|TRBJ2-1
TGCGCCAGCAGCCCCTGGACTAGCGGGGGGCACAATGAGCAGTTCTTC
CASSPWTSGGHNEQFF
>.|14|.|TRBV19|TRBJ2-3
TGTGCCAGTACCTTCGGACCCTCGGGTGATACGCAGTATTTT
CASTFGPSGDTQYF
>few|17|.|TRBV4-3|TRBJ1-2
TGCGCCAGCAGCCAAGATCTTCTGGCAGGGCGTGACTATGGCTACACCTTC
CASSQDLLAGRDYGYTF
>.|14|.|TRBV6-6|TRBJ1-1
TGTGCCAGCAGTTATTTGACTGGGTTACCTGAAGCTTTCTTT
CASSYLTGLPEAFF
>.|16|TRBD1|TRBV20-1|TRBJ1-2
TGCAGTGCTAGGAGTCAGGGGGCCCCCTTTAACTATGGCTACACCTTC
CSARSQGAPFNYGYTF
>.|12|.|TRBV9|TRBJ2-3
TGTGCCAGCACCCGGGTGGGAGATACGCAGTATTTT
CASTRVGDTQYF
>.|14|.|TRBV4-1|TRBJ1-1
TGCGCCAGCAGCAAACCTCGACAGGCCCGTGAAGCTTTCTTT
CASSKPRQAREAFF
>.|14|.|TRBV20-1|TRBJ2-3
TGCAGTGCCCCGGGTCGTGCGTTGTCAGATACGCAGTATTTT
CSAPGRALSDTQYF
>.|14|.|TRBV4-1|TRBJ2-1
TGCGCCAGCAGCCATGGGCAGCTGGACAATGAGCAGTTCTTC
CASSHGQLDNEQFF
>.|15|TRBD2|TRBV25-1|TRBJ2-4
TGTGCCAGCAGCGATCCTAAAATTGGGGGGGACATTCAGTACTTC
CASSDPKIGGDIQYF
>.|15|TRBD2|TRBV4-2|TRBJ2-3
TGTGCCAGCAGCCAAGAAGGGAAAGAGCGGGGTACGCAGTATTTT
CASSQEGKERGTQYF
>.|17|.|TRBV5-1|TRBJ1-2
TGCGCCAGCAGCTTGGGTTTGACCTCAGGGACCTACTATGGCTACACCTTC
CASSLGLTSGTYYGYTF
>once|14|TRBD2|TRBV10-3|TRBJ2-3
TGTGCCCTCAGTAGCGGGAGGCGCACAGATACGCAGTATTTT
CALSSGRRTDTQYF
>.|14|.|TRBV5-5|TRBJ1-1
TGTGCCAGCAGCTTGCGGGACCCCAACACTGAAGCTTTCTTT
CASSLRDPNTEAFF
>.|13|TRBD1|TRBV7-3|TRBJ1-1
TGTGCCAGCAGCGTTTCTCGCCAGGGGGTAGCTTTCTTT
CASSVSRQGVAFF
>.|13|TRBD1|TRBV20-1|TRBJ2-1
TGCAGTGCTAGGTCGGGACAGTCCTACGAGCAGTTCTTC
CSARSGQSYEQFF
>.|15|TRBD2|TRBV27|TRBJ2-5
TGTGCCAGCAGTTCGGGACTAGCGGCAGGAGAGACCCAGTACTTC
CASSSGLAAGETQYF
>.|15|.|TRBV6-1|TRBJ2-1
TGTGCCAGCAGTGGACTAGTAGAGTTGGGCAATGAGCAGTTCTTC
CASSGLVELGNEQFF
>few|14|TRBD1|TRBV7-9|TRBJ1-4
TGTGCCAGCAGTCCGGCCGGGACAGGAGAAAAACTGTTTTTT
CASSPAGTGEKLFF
>.|15|TRBD1|TRBV27|TRBJ2-7
TGTGCCAGCAGTACCCAAGGACAGGCCTCCTACGAGCAGTACTTC
CASSTQGQASYEQYF
>.|16|TRBD2|TRBV20-1|TRBJ2-1
TGCAGTGCATCCCTGGGACTAGCGGAATCCTACAATGAGCAGTTCTTC
CSASLGLAESYNEQFF
>.|17|TRBD2|TRBV20-1|TRBJ2-1
TGCAGTGCCAGAGAAGGGAGCGGGGCCCTCTCCTACAATGAGCAGTTCTTC
CSAREGSGALSYNEQFF
>.|16|.|TRBV5-1|TRBJ2-1
TGCGCCAGCAGCTTGTCAACGTGGGGGCTCTACAATGAGCAGTTCTTC
CASSLSTWGLYNEQFF
>.|14|.|TRBV12-3/TRBV12-4|TRBJ2-7
TGTGCCAGCAGTTTCGCAGGGGATGCCTACGAGCAGTACTTC
CASSFAGDAYEQYF
>few|18|.|TRBV6-5|TRBJ1-2
TGTGCCAGCAGTTACCCTCCCGGGGCAACCCTCCCTTGGGATGGCTACACCTTC
CASSYPPGATLPWDGYTF
>few|12|.|TRBV2|TRBJ1-1
TGTGCCACCCAGACCGATTCAGCTGAAGCTTTCTTT
CATQTDSAEAFF
>.|15|.|TRBV6-5|TRBJ2-3
TGTGCCAGCAGGAGGGGCCCCCTGGCCACAGATACGCAGTATTTT
CASRRGPLATDTQYF
>.|14|.|TRBV11-2|TRBJ2-3
TGTGCCAGCAGCCTAAGACAGGTAGCAGATACGCAGTATTTT
CASSLRQVADTQYF
>few|17|.|TRBV4-1|TRBJ1-2
TGCGCCAGCAGCCACTTATCCGACGTTAGGAGCTGGGATGGCTACACCTTC
CASSHLSDVRSWDGYTF
>few|17|.|TRBV5-1|TRBJ2-2
TGCGCCAGCAGCTGGGGAGTGTCTCAGGGTGGGACCGGGGAGCTGTTTTTT
CASSWGVSQGGTGELFF
>few|16|TRBD2|TRBV27|TRBJ2-1
TGTGCCAGCAGTCGACTAGCTAGCGGGGTCTACAATGAGCAGTTCTTC
CASSRLASGVYNEQFF
>few|13|.|TRBV20-1|TRBJ2-4
TGCAGTGCTAGACTGTTTGGTGTCAACATTCAGTACTTC
CSARLFGVNIQYF
>.|19|TRBD2|TRBV14|TRBJ2-3
TGTGCCAGCAGCCAAGATGGTTCCGTGGTAGCGGGGGACACAGATACGCAGTATTTT
CASSQDGSVVAGDTDTQYF
>.|15|.|TRBV7-2|TRBJ2-7
TGTGCCAGCAGCTACCAGGAGGGCCCCGCCTACGAGCAGTACTTC
CASSYQEGPAYEQYF
>.|15|.|TRBV6-2/TRBV6-3|TRBJ1-5
TGTGCCAGCAGGACGGTGGGAGGCGGGAATCAGCCCCAGCATTTT
CASRTVGGGNQPQHF
>few|17|TRBD1|TRBV12-5|TRBJ2-5
TGTGCTAGTGGTCCCCCACAAAACAGGGGGCGTCAAGAGACCCAGTACTTC
CASGPPQNRGRQETQYF
>.|15|.|TRBV7-9|TRBJ2-4
TGTGCCAGCAGCGATTACGGTCTAGCCAAAAACATTCAGTACTTC
CASSDYGLAKNIQYF
>.|14|.|TRBV7-2|TRBJ2-2
TGTGCCAGCAGCTTCCAGGGCGGGACCGGGGAGCTGTTTTTT
CASSFQGGTGELFF
>many|15|.|TRBV7-2|TRBJ2-6
TGTGCCAGCAGCTACAAGACCTCCGGGGCCAACGTCCTGACTTTC
CASSYKTSGANVLTF
>.|15|.|TRBV12-3/TRBV12-4|TRBJ1-5
TGTGCCAGCAGTTTAACCGGGGGGGTGGCTCAGCCCCAGCATTTT
CASSLTGGVAQPQHF
>.|13|TRBD2|TRBV9|TRBJ2-7
TGTGCCAGCAGCGTAGGCGGGAGTTCCGAGCAGTACTTC
CASSVGGSSEQYF
>.|13|TRBD1|TRBV7-2|TRBJ2-7
TGTGCCAGCAGCTTAGAGGACAGGGACAGACGGTACTTC
CASSLEDRDRRYF
>.|16|TRBD2|TRBV6-2/TRBV6-3|TRBJ2-3
TGTGCCAGCAGTTACTCCCGGGACTATCCCACAGATACGCAGTATTTT
CASSYSRDYPTDTQYF